Shown below are 27 T cell receptor beta chains from a single sample sequenced in a study of blood T cell repertoires in COVID-19. Measured with immunoSEQ multiplex PCR; TCRdb has only the in-frame clones, and not every one. The table lists around 300,000 clones, about 89% of them singletons. The sample was PBMCs or T cells enriched from blood (not recorded which). Source of these receptors: a woman younger than 45 who had recovered from COVID-19.

V usage is TRBV11-3 and J usage is TRBJ2-3; 11 bases are a match to TRBD1. Germline loops: CDR1 SGHNT, CDR2 YENEEA. This CDR3 spans 16 amino acids. V lost 6 bases, J lost 3 bases, and 8 bases stayed unmatched. The CDR3 DNA reads TGTGCCAGCAGTACCCGGACAGGGGGCGCGACAGATACGCAGTATTTT. Translation gives CASSTRTGGATDTQYF.

This clone was observed a few times. The V and J genes are TRBV10-2 and TRBJ1-2; D not resolved. The CDR3 has 16 amino acids. Trimming left V 5 bases short and J 4 bases short, with 20 bases between. Germline V gene sequence: CDR1 WSHSY, CDR2 SAAADI. The CDR3 sequence: CASSKNMAVAFYGYTF. In DNA, the CDR3 is TGCGCCAGCAGTAAGAATATGGCGGTGGCGTTCTATGGCTACACCTTC.

The chain couples TRBV7-2 to TRBJ2-1, with 9 bases matching TRBD2. Germline V gives CDR1 SGHTA, CDR2 FQGNSA. The CDR3 totals 14 residues. Germline trimming cut 3 bases from V and 7 bases from J; bases unmatched to any gene: 4. The CDR3 DNA follows: TGTGCCAGCAGCTTCGGCGGGGGGGCTAATGAGCAGTTCTTC. Translating gives CASSFGGGANEQFF.

This rearrangement joins TRBV6-5 to TRBJ1-5; D not resolved. Germline CDR1 reads MNHEY; CDR2 reads SVGAGI. This CDR3 is 14 amino acids long. The V and J ends lost 8 bases and 0 bases respectively, with 11 bases between them. CDR3 sequence: CASGRSPSNQPQHF. CDR3 sequence (DNA): TGTGCCAGCGGGAGGTCCCCTAGCAATCAGCCCCAGCATTTT.

The chain employs TRBV5-1 and TRBJ1-1; weak D call: TRBD1 (5 bases). The CDR3 covers 13 residues. Germline V gene sequence: CDR1 SGHRS, CDR2 YFSETQ. V was pared by 4 bases and J by 7 bases, with 14 bases between. CDR3 sequence: CASSTQGSIEAFF. CDR3 coding DNA: TGCGCCAGCAGCACGCAGGGATCCATTGAAGCTTTCTTT.

The chain is built from TRBV27 and TRBJ2-7, with unresolved D. This CDR3 is built from 15 residues. The ends were cut back, 5 bases at V and 0 bases at J, with 14 bases in the middle. CDR1 and CDR2 (germline): MNHEY, SMNVEV (reference sequence). This CDR3 reads CASSPETSSSYEQYF. For the CDR3, the DNA is TGTGCCAGCAGTCCAGAGACTTCGAGCTCCTACGAGCAGTACTTC.

CDR3 sequence: CASSVQGTNEKLFF. CDR3 DNA: TGTGCCAGCAGTGTACAGGGGACTAATGAAAAACTGTTTTTT. This chain connects TRBV25-1 to TRBJ1-4; 7 positions agree with TRBD1. Germline V gene lookup returns CDR1 MGHDK and CDR2 SYGVNS. After removal of 4 bases from V and 2 bases from J, the junction contained 1 base not matched to a gene. The CDR3 totals 14 residues.

This chain joins TRBV10-3 and TRBJ1-4; D might be TRBD1 (6 bases). The CDR3 consists of 14 residues. Germline CDR1 reads ENHRY; CDR2 reads SYGVKD. V was pared by 4 bases and J by 8 bases, with 14 bases between. CDR3 DNA sequence: TGTGCCATCAGTGGAGGGGCAGGGGCAGAAAAACTGTTTTTT. Residues: CAISGGAGAEKLFF.

The CDR3 region has the DNA TGTGCCAGCAGCCCCAGGGGGCCAGAGACCCAGTACTTC. Amino acids: CASSPRGPETQYF. The chain recombines TRBV7-9 with TRBJ2-5; 8 bases map to TRBD1. Germline V CDR1 and CDR2: SEHNR, FQNEAQ (reference sequence). The CDR3 loop spans 13 amino acids. Trimming took 5 bases from V and 4 from J; bases not matched to a gene: 3.

This clone came up a few times. The V gene is TRBV2, the J gene TRBJ1-6, with 7 bases lining up with TRBD1. Germline assignment: CDR1 SNHLY and CDR2 FYNNEI. V lost 4 bases to trimming and J lost 8 bases; unmatched junction nucleotides: 11. The CDR3 sequence is 16 residues long. CDR3 nucleotide sequence: TGTGCCAGCAGTGGCCCAAACGGGACAGAGGATTCACCCCTCCACTTT. Translation gives CASSGPNGTEDSPLHF.

The chain uses TRBV12-5 and TRBJ2-5; maybe TRBD2 (5 bases). Trimming cost V 1 base and J 5 bases, with 17 bases left between them. CDR3 length: 16 residues. CDR1 and CDR2 (germline): LGHNT, FRNRAP. This chain's CDR3 is CASGLGVGVVRETQYF. The DNA for the CDR3 is TGTGCTAGTGGTTTGGGGGTCGGGGTAGTCAGGGAGACCCAGTACTTC. The full variable domain, completed using reference TRBV12-5 and TRBJ2-5, is DARVTQTPRHKVTEMGQEVTMRCQPILGHNTVFWYRQTMMQGLELLAYFRNRAPLDDSGMPKDRFSAEMPDATLATLKIQPSEPRDSAVYFCASGLGVGVVRETQYFGPGTRLLVL.

The V call is TRBV5-1, the J call TRBJ1-5; D uncertain. V was clipped by 0 bases and J by 7 bases, with 8 bases between them. The germline V gene has CDR1 SGHRS and CDR2 YFSETQ. The CDR3 runs 13 residues. In DNA, the CDR3 is TGCGCCAGCAGCTTGGAGGGAGAACAGCCCCAGCATTTT. This translates into CASSLEGEQPQHF.

V is TRBV7-2 and J is TRBJ2-5; D unresolved. Germline assignment: CDR1 SGHTA and CDR2 FQGNSA. The CDR3 has 12 amino acids. V was cut by 0 bases and J by 3 bases, with 2 bases left in between. CDR3 loop: CASSLAKETQYF. The CDR3 DNA sequence: TGTGCCAGCAGCTTAGCCAAAGAGACCCAGTACTTC.

The V call is TRBV2, the J call TRBJ1-1; 11 bases map to TRBD1. The CDR3 spans 14 residues. The V gene end was trimmed by 8 bases and the J gene end by 1 base; junction bases not matched to a gene: 3. CDR1 and CDR2 (germline): SNHLY, FYNNEI. The CDR3 coding sequence is TGTGCCAGCTGGACAGGGGGCGCGAACACTGAAGCTTTCTTT. It codes for CASWTGGANTEAFF.

This clone was found once. The chain has TRBV19 and TRBJ2-7; possibly TRBD1 for D (6 bases). The CDR3 is 15 amino acids. Trimming took off 5 bases at V and 3 bases at J, with 17 bases between the two ends. CDR1 is LNHDA, CDR2 SQIVND, per germline (reference sequence). The CDR3: CASSRGGVRNYEQYF. The CDR3 DNA is TGTGCCAGTAGTCGAGGGGGAGTAAGGAACTACGAGCAGTACTTC.

This sequence joins TRBV28 and TRBJ2-7, with a possible D match to TRBD1 (6 bases). CDR1 and CDR2 (germline): MDHEN, SYDVKM. V lost 6 bases and J lost 5, with 20 bases in between. The CDR3 has 15 residues. The CDR3 DNA is TGTGCCAGCAGGCCACCCTCGGTGGGGGCCCACGAGCAGTACTTC. The encoded protein is CASRPPSVGAHEQYF.

V gene TRBV29-1 combines with J gene TRBJ2-3; no clear D gene. This CDR3 contains 13 residues. Trimming removed 4 bases from V and 2 bases from J, with 10 bases in between. Per germline, CDR1 SQVTM and CDR2 ANQGSEA. This chain's CDR3 is CSVAGQTTDTQYF. The CDR3 nucleotides are TGCAGCGTTGCTGGGCAGACCACAGATACGCAGTATTTT.

The chain employs TRBV27 and TRBJ1-1, with 9 bases aligning to TRBD1. Germline values: CDR1 MNHEY, CDR2 SMNVEV (reference sequence). The CDR3 covers 13 residues. Trimming cost V 8 bases and J 5 bases; bases outside gene matches: 6. Here the CDR3 DNA reads TGTGCCAGCGCGTGGGGGACAGGGACTGAAGCTTTCTTT. It codes for CASAWGTGTEAFF.

The chain employs TRBV9 and TRBJ2-1, with 9 bases matching TRBD1. Germline CDR1 and CDR2: SGDLS and YYNGEE. J lost 8 bases, V lost 3 bases, and 9 bases had no gene match. The CDR3 is 15 amino acids. The CDR3 is CASSAGDRARDEQFF. The CDR3 DNA reads TGTGCCAGCAGCGCGGGGGACAGGGCTCGGGATGAGCAGTTCTTC. Variable domain in full (rest from reference TRBV9 and TRBJ2-1): DSGVTQTPKHLITATGQRVTLRCSPRSGDLSVYWYQQSLDQGLQFLIQYYNGEERAKGNILERFSAQQFPDLHSELNLSSLELGDSALYFCASSAGDRARDEQFFGPGTRLTVL.

The chain recombines TRBV5-1 with TRBJ1-6; 8 bases match TRBD1. The CDR3 loop spans 16 amino acids. With V trimmed by 3 bases and J by 8 bases, 10 bases remained unmatched. Germline CDR1 reads SGHRS; CDR2 reads YFSETQ. The CDR3 sequence is CASSWGPGQGYSPLHF. The CDR3 DNA reads as TGCGCCAGCAGCTGGGGCCCCGGACAGGGTTATTCACCCCTCCACTTT.

The genes are TRBV5-1 and TRBJ2-7, with 10 bases aligning to TRBD1. V lost 4 bases and J lost 1; bases outside the gene matches: 5. CDR1 is SGHRS and CDR2 is YFSETQ in the germline V gene. The CDR3 sequence is 15 residues long. The CDR3 loop reads CASSGRTGGSYEQYF. The CDR3 DNA follows: TGCGCCAGCAGCGGAAGGACAGGGGGGTCCTACGAGCAGTACTTC.

For the CDR3, the DNA is TGTGCCTGGGGGACAGTGATGAACACTGAAGCTTTCTTT. This gives the protein CAWGTVMNTEAFF. This sequence joins TRBV30 and TRBJ1-1, with 7 bases aligning to TRBD1. Germline lookup yields CDR1 GTSNPN and CDR2 SVGIG (reference sequence). This CDR3 contains 13 residues. V lost 5 bases, J lost 0 bases, and 3 bases stayed unmatched.

J is TRBJ1-3 and V is TRBV6-5, with D perhaps matching TRBD1 (6 bases). This CDR3 contains 14 residues. Per germline, CDR1 MNHEY and CDR2 SVGAGI. The V end was cut by 8 bases, the J end by 4 bases, with 15 bases between. DNA for the CDR3: TGTGCCAGCGCTAGGGGGGGGTCCGGAAACACCATATATTTT. It translates to CASARGGSGNTIYF.

This chain joins TRBV19 and TRBJ1-6, with D tentatively TRBD1 (5 bases). The germline CDR1 and CDR2 sequences are LNHDA and SQIVND (reference sequence). V dropped 4 bases and J dropped 11 bases, with 15 bases sitting between them. CDR3 length equals 14 residues. The CDR3 DNA reads as TGTGCCAGTAGTACGGTCGGGGAGGGGACACCCCTCCACTTT. It specifies CASSTVGEGTPLHF.

The chain links TRBV5-1 to TRBJ1-2; 10 bases are a match to TRBD1. Germline loops: CDR1 SGHRS, CDR2 YFSETQ. With V trimmed by 4 bases and J by 3 bases, 6 bases remained unmatched. The CDR3 has 15 residues. The DNA of the CDR3 is TGCGCCAGCAGCCTAGGACAGGGGGAAGACTATGGCTACACCTTC. Amino acids: CASSLGQGEDYGYTF. Looking up the rest from reference TRBV5-1 and TRBJ1-2 gives the full variable domain: KAGVTQTPRYLIKTRGQQVTLSCSPISGHRSVSWYQQTPGQGLQFLFEYFSETQRNKGNFPGRFSGRQFSNSRSEMNVSTLELGDSALYLCASSLGQGEDYGYTFGSGTRLTVV.

V gene TRBV4-3 combines with J gene TRBJ2-7; possibly TRBD2 for D (5 bases). CDR1 and CDR2 from the germline V gene are LGHNA and YSLEER. V was cut by 0 bases and J by 5 bases, with 11 bases left in between. The CDR3 spans 14 residues. The CDR3 here is CASSQDRGYDEQYF. The CDR3 DNA follows: TGCGCCAGCAGCCAAGATCGGGGATACGACGAGCAGTACTTC.

This rearrangement joins TRBV5-1 to TRBJ2-3, with 10 bases matching TRBD1. Per germline, CDR1 SGHRS and CDR2 YFSETQ. There are 15 residues in the CDR3. V lost 0 bases to trimming and J lost 6 bases; unmatched junction nucleotides: 4. The CDR3 DNA follows: TGCGCCAGCAGCTTGGGGGACAGGGGTGGGGATACGCAGTATTTT. Translated: CASSLGDRGGDTQYF.